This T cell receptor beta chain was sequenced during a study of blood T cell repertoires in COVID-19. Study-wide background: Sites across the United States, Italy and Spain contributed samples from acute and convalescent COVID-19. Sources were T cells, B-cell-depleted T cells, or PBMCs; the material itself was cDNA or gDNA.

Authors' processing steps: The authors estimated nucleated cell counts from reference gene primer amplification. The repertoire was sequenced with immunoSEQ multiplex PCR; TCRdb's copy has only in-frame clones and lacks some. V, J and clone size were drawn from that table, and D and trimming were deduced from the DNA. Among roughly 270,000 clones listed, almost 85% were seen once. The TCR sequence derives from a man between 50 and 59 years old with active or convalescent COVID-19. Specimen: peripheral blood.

CDR3: CASSLGGSPLHF. DNA of the CDR3: TGTGCCAGCAGCTTAGGAGGTTCACCCCTCCACTTT. The chain links TRBV28 to TRBJ1-6; D uncertain. The CDR3 is 12 residues long. Germline V CDR1 and CDR2: MDHEN, SYDVKM. The V end lost 6 bases, the J end lost 9 bases, and 9 bases lay between the germline ends.